The following is a TCR beta chain sequence with its context. This specimen belongs to a study of blood T cell repertoires in COVID-19. Looking at the study overall: The samples span acute and convalescent COVID-19 from the United States, Italy and Spain. T cells, B-cell-depleted T cells, or PBMCs supplied cDNA or gDNA.

Looked up from germline, CDR1 is SGHAT and CDR2 is FQNNGV. The CDR3 is made up of 15 amino acids. V was pared by 5 bases and J by 0 bases, with 14 bases between. How the authors handled the data: The authors estimated nucleated cell counts from reference gene primer amplification. The protocol was immunoSEQ multiplex PCR, while the TCRdb copy is restricted to in-frame clones and leaves out a portion. V and J calls and clone size come straight from that table; D and trimming were deduced from the DNA. Of 55,000 to 80,000 clones in the sample, roughly 88% are singletons; the top ten hold roughly 29%. Sequenced: peripheral blood. This clonotype was sampled from a man in his forties or fifties with acute or convalescent COVID-19. This chain connects TRBV11-2 to TRBJ2-7, with D hard to call. CDR3 sequence: CASSVRWAVSYEQYF. The CDR3 DNA follows: TGTGCCAGCAGCGTTAGGTGGGCCGTCTCCTACGAGCAGTACTTC.